Following are 27 T cell receptor beta chains from one sample sequenced in a study of control samples from healthy donors and cancer patients. Using immunoSEQ multiplex PCR, the repertoire was profiled, and TCRdb retains in-frame clones only, with some absent. Among tens of thousands of clones, 79% were seen once, and the ten largest hold less than 25%. Sequenced sample: PBMCs. All receptors come from a man between 60 and 70 years old with head and neck cancer.

This rearrangement joins TRBV6-5 to TRBJ2-7; 7 positions agree with TRBD2. The V segment lost 6 bases and the J segment 0 bases; nucleotides outside the gene matches: 8. This CDR3 region has 15 residues. Germline V gene data show CDR1 as MNHEY and CDR2 as SVGAGI. Here the CDR3 reads CASRLAGPSSYEQYF. DNA for the CDR3: TGTGCCAGCAGGTTAGCGGGTCCTAGCTCCTACGAGCAGTACTTC.

J is TRBJ2-5 and V is TRBV7-9; D remains unclear. V dropped 3 bases and J dropped 1 base, with 12 bases sitting between them. The germline V gene has CDR1 SEHNR and CDR2 FQNEAQ (reference sequence). The CDR3 runs 15 residues. The CDR3 region is CASSFPSGLQETQYF. The CDR3 DNA sequence: TGTGCCAGCAGCTTCCCGTCGGGCCTCCAAGAGACCCAGTACTTC.

This chain connects TRBV15 to TRBJ1-2; D is undetermined. The V end was cut by 2 bases, the J end by 5 bases, with 24 bases between. Germline assignment: CDR1 LNHNV and CDR2 YYDKDF (reference sequence). The length of the CDR3 is 18 residues. This CDR3 is CATSRPKIREATGYGYTF. CDR3 bases: TGTGCCACCAGCAGACCCAAGATTCGTGAGGCCACGGGATATGGCTACACCTTC.

This clone was found a few times. This rearrangement joins TRBV7-9 to TRBJ2-5; 8 bases are a match to TRBD2. The junction had 10 bases not matched to a gene; V was cut back by 1 base and J by 9 bases. CDR1 SEHNR and CDR2 FQNEAQ come from the germline V gene (reference sequence). The CDR3 length is 15 residues. The chain's CDR3 is CASSLEAGVLLAQYF. CDR3 nucleotides: TGTGCCAGCAGCTTAGAAGCGGGAGTACTCTTGGCCCAGTACTTC.

The rearrangement uses TRBV19 and TRBJ1-3; no reliable D call. The CDR3 extends over 12 amino acids. Germline V CDR1 and CDR2: LNHDA, SQIVND (reference sequence). The CDR3 nucleotides are TGTTCCGCTAAGGGCTCTGGAAACACCATATATTTT. Residues: CSAKGSGNTIYF.

This chain links TRBV6-5 with TRBJ2-5, with TRBD1 as a possible D gene (5 bases). Germline values: CDR1 MNHEY, CDR2 SVGAGI. The CDR3 length is 14 residues. Trimming took off 4 bases at V and 0 bases at J, with 9 bases between the two ends. The CDR3 DNA is TGTGCCAGCAGTTCAGGGCCTCACCAAGAGACCCAGTACTTC. Protein product: CASSSGPHQETQYF.

This clone was detected once. The chain combines TRBV11-1 with TRBJ1-1; D is unresolved. CDR1 is SGHAT and CDR2 is FQDESV in the germline V gene (reference sequence). V was trimmed by 3 bases and J by 1 base, leaving 9 bases between them. The CDR3 sequence is 14 residues long. The CDR3 DNA reads TGTGCCAGCAGCTTCCCGCAAGAGAACACTGAAGCTTTCTTT. This encodes CASSFPQENTEAFF.

The gene calls are TRBV4-1 and TRBJ2-1; 10 nucleotides match TRBD2. Looked up from germline, CDR1 is MGHRA and CDR2 is YSYEKL. V trimming: 1 base; J trimming: 7 bases; junction bases outside the gene matches: 7. The CDR3 loop spans 16 amino acids. The CDR3, as DNA: TGCGCCAGCAGCCAAGGCAGTCCTAGCGGGAGTAATGAGCAGTTCTTC. Its translation: CASSQGSPSGSNEQFF.

The rearrangement joins TRBV6-5 to TRBJ2-2, with D perhaps TRBD1 or TRBD2 (5 bases each). The V end was cut by 2 bases, the J end by 0 bases, with 7 bases between. The CDR3 contains 15 residues. The V gene's germline CDR1 is MNHEY and CDR2 SVGAGI. CDR3 residues: CASSYEGSNTGELFF. For the CDR3, the DNA is TGTGCCAGCAGTTACGAGGGGTCGAACACCGGGGAGCTGTTTTTT.

This clone was observed a handful of times. The chain employs TRBV28 and TRBJ2-7; D is unclear. There are 11 residues in the CDR3. Trimming removed 8 bases from V and 2 bases from J, with 7 bases in between. CDR1 and CDR2 from the germline V gene are MDHEN and SYDVKM. CDR3: CASQRTYEQYF. In DNA form, the CDR3 reads TGTGCCAGCCAACGGACCTACGAGCAGTACTTC.

This sequence joins TRBV24-1 and TRBJ2-1, with 12 nucleotides matching TRBD2. Germline V gene lookup returns CDR1 KGHDR and CDR2 SFDVKD. The ends lost 6 bases at V and 8 bases at J; junction bases unmatched: 16. CDR3 length: 18 residues. This CDR3 is CATSTRGFTSGRMDEQFF. The CDR3 DNA follows: TGTGCCACCAGTACCCGGGGGTTTACTAGCGGGAGGATGGATGAGCAGTTCTTC.

The chain uses TRBV19 and TRBJ2-7; 11 bases fit TRBD2. Germline V CDR1 and CDR2: LNHDA, SQIVND (reference sequence). The CDR3 is 15 amino acids. J gave up 4 bases and V 1 base, and 3 bases lay outside the gene matches. CDR3 in DNA: TGTGCCAGTAGTATAGCAACTAGCGGGAGTTACGAGCAGTACTTC. Protein product: CASSIATSGSYEQYF. The full variable domain, its missing parts supplied by reference TRBV19 and TRBJ2-7, is DGGITQSPKYLFRKEGQNVTLSCEQNLNHDAMYWYRQDPGQGLRLIYYSQIVNDFQKGDIAEGYSVSREKKESFPLTVTSAQKNPTAFYLCASSIATSGSYEQYFGPGTRLTVT.

V is TRBV7-9 and J is TRBJ2-4; D is undetermined. The length of the CDR3 is 13 residues. V dropped 3 bases and J dropped 5 bases, with 8 bases sitting between them. Germline-derived CDR1 and CDR2 are SEHNR and FQNEAQ (reference sequence). The CDR3 loop reads CASSFMVENIQYF. The CDR3 nucleotides are TGTGCCAGCAGCTTTATGGTAGAAAACATTCAGTACTTC.

The V gene is TRBV9, the J gene TRBJ2-5, with D perhaps TRBD2 (5 bases). V lost 3 bases and J lost 5, with 17 bases in between. The CDR3 is 15 amino acids. Germline CDR1 is SGDLS and CDR2 is YYNGEE. CDR3 in DNA: TGTGCCAGCAGCGGCGGGTCCTACGGGGATGAGACCCAGTACTTC. Its translation: CASSGGSYGDETQYF.

J is TRBJ2-2 and V is TRBV7-8; TRBD1 agrees at 7 bases. In germline, CDR1 is SGHVS, CDR2 FQNEAQ. With 3 bases clipped from V and 3 bases from J, the junction kept 4 bases outside the gene matches. The CDR3 contains 15 residues. The CDR3 DNA is TGTGCCAGCAGCTTCCGGGACAGTTACACCGGGGAGCTGTTTTTT. Amino acid sequence: CASSFRDSYTGELFF.

The rearrangement uses TRBV11-2 and TRBJ2-1, with D tentatively TRBD1 (6 bases). V lost 5 bases to trimming and J lost 3 bases, with 14 bases between them. Germline V gene sequence: CDR1 SGHAT, CDR2 FQNNGV. CDR3 size: 15 residues. CDR3 sequence reads: CASSPGHGLYNEQFF. The CDR3 bases are TGTGCCAGCAGCCCGGGACACGGACTCTACAATGAGCAGTTCTTC. The full variable domain, completed using reference TRBV11-2 and TRBJ2-1, is EAGVAQSPRYKIIEKRQSVAFWCNPISGHATLYWYQQILGQGPKLLIQFQNNGVVDDSQLPKDRFSAERLKGVDSTLKIQPAKLEDSAVYLCASSPGHGLYNEQFFGPGTRLTVL.

This clone appeared once. This chain joins TRBV28 and TRBJ2-7; TRBD1 matches at 9 bases. This CDR3 is 14 amino acids long. Germline V gene data show CDR1 as MDHEN and CDR2 as SYDVKM. V dropped 2 bases and J dropped 6; count of bases not matched to a gene: 5. CDR3 in amino acids: CASSLGGQGREQYF. The CDR3 bases are TGTGCCAGCAGTTTAGGGGGACAGGGACGCGAGCAGTACTTC.

This clone occurred once. V and J are TRBV19 and TRBJ2-7; no definite D call. V lost 3 bases and J 5 bases, leaving 5 bases between the germline ends. Germline assignment: CDR1 LNHDA and CDR2 SQIVND (reference sequence). The CDR3 has 11 amino acids. The CDR3, as DNA: TGTGCCAGTAGTATTCGGGACGAGCAGTACTTC. Residues: CASSIRDEQYF. The variable domain in full, completed from reference TRBV19 and TRBJ2-7, reads DGGITQSPKYLFRKEGQNVTLSCEQNLNHDAMYWYRQDPGQGLRLIYYSQIVNDFQKGDIAEGYSVSREKKESFPLTVTSAQKNPTAFYLCASSIRDEQYFGPGTRLTVT.

This clone was seen once. The rearrangement uses TRBV5-1 and TRBJ1-1, with unresolved D. Per germline, CDR1 SGHRS and CDR2 YFSETQ. This CDR3 has 15 amino acids. V was trimmed by 4 bases and J by 5 bases, leaving 18 bases between them. The CDR3 region is CASSPGWGDRTEAFF. DNA for the CDR3: TGCGCCAGCAGCCCTGGATGGGGTGATAGGACTGAAGCTTTCTTT.

This rearrangement joins TRBV5-1 to TRBJ2-5; D is uncertain. CDR3 size: 13 residues. The germline V and J ends were trimmed by 2 bases and 1 base, with 6 bases remaining between them. The V gene's germline CDR1 is SGHRS and CDR2 YFSETQ. The CDR3 loop is CASSFSVQETQYF. In DNA form, the CDR3 reads TGCGCCAGCAGCTTTTCGGTCCAAGAGACCCAGTACTTC. Drawing the rest from reference TRBV5-1 and TRBJ2-5, the complete variable domain is KAGVTQTPRYLIKTRGQQVTLSCSPISGHRSVSWYQQTPGQGLQFLFEYFSETQRNKGNFPGRFSGRQFSNSRSEMNVSTLELGDSALYLCASSFSVQETQYFGPGTRLLVL.

The CDR3 loop reads CASSLELAEPTDTQYF. CDR3 nucleotide sequence: TGTGCCAGCAGCTTAGAACTAGCGGAGCCCACAGATACGCAGTATTTT. The chain has TRBV7-9 and TRBJ2-3, with 8 bases aligning to TRBD2. Per germline, CDR1 SEHNR and CDR2 FQNEAQ (reference sequence). Losses at the gene ends were 1 base for V and 2 bases for J; bases not matched to a gene: 5. The CDR3 runs 16 residues.

The chain combines TRBV7-2 with TRBJ2-7, with TRBD2 matching over 7 bases. Germline CDR1 is SGHTA and CDR2 is FQGNSA. This CDR3 comprises 16 residues. V trimming: 2 bases; J trimming: 1 base; junction bases outside the gene matches: 8. CDR3 coding DNA: TGTGCCAGCAGCTTAAGTACACAAGCGGGGTCCTACGAGCAGTACTTC. Translating it yields CASSLSTQAGSYEQYF.

This clone was observed once. The chain has TRBV23-1 and TRBJ2-7; 8 bases fit TRBD1. TRBV23-1 carries the ORF label, with uncertain function. With 8 bases clipped from V and 4 bases from J, the junction kept 19 bases outside the gene matches. This CDR3 has 17 amino acids. The chain's CDR3 is CASYKIEQGARLYEQYF. Written as DNA, the CDR3 is TGCGCCAGCTACAAAATCGAGCAGGGGGCCCGGCTATACGAGCAGTACTTC.

V and J are TRBV5-6 and TRBJ1-6; TRBD1 is a possible D gene (5 bases). The length of the CDR3 is 15 residues. With 3 bases removed from V and 4 bases from J, the gap between germline ends came to 11 bases. From germline, CDR1 is SGHDT and CDR2 YYEEEE. CDR3 coding DNA: TGTGCCAGCAGCTGGGGCGGGGGTTATAATTCACCCCTCCACTTT. This encodes CASSWGGGYNSPLHF.

This chain uses TRBV19 with TRBJ2-2; 11 bases map to TRBD2. The V segment lost 6 bases and the J segment 5 bases; nucleotides outside the gene matches: 14. The CDR3 spans 18 residues. Germline CDR1 reads LNHDA; CDR2 reads SQIVND (reference sequence). In DNA, the CDR3 is TGTGCCAGTAGATCCGACCGACTAGCGGGATCTAGAACCGGGGAGCTGTTTTTT. Its translation is CASRSDRLAGSRTGELFF. Looking up the rest from reference TRBV19 and TRBJ2-2 gives the full variable domain: DGGITQSPKYLFRKEGQNVTLSCEQNLNHDAMYWYRQDPGQGLRLIYYSQIVNDFQKGDIAEGYSVSREKKESFPLTVTSAQKNPTAFYLCASRSDRLAGSRTGELFFGEGSRLTVL.

CDR3 coding DNA: TGTGCCAGCAGTCCGACAGGGATGGTCGGGTCACCCCTCCACTTT. Translated, it gives CASSPTGMVGSPLHF. The chain is built from TRBV28 and TRBJ1-6; 7 bases match TRBD1. The CDR3 has 15 residues. V lost 5 bases to trimming and J lost 10 bases; unmatched junction nucleotides: 11. Germline V lookup: CDR1 MDHEN, CDR2 SYDVKM.

V gene TRBV3-1 (or the pseudogene TRBV3-2) combines with J gene TRBJ1-1; no reliable D call. This CDR3 has 14 residues. In germline, CDR1 is LGHDT, CDR2 YNNKEL (reference sequence). Trimming removed 4 bases from V and 4 bases from J, with 13 bases in between. The CDR3 DNA reads as TGTGCCAGCAGCCTCGCAGGAGAGGTCACTGAAGCTTTCTTT. This translates into CASSLAGEVTEAFF.